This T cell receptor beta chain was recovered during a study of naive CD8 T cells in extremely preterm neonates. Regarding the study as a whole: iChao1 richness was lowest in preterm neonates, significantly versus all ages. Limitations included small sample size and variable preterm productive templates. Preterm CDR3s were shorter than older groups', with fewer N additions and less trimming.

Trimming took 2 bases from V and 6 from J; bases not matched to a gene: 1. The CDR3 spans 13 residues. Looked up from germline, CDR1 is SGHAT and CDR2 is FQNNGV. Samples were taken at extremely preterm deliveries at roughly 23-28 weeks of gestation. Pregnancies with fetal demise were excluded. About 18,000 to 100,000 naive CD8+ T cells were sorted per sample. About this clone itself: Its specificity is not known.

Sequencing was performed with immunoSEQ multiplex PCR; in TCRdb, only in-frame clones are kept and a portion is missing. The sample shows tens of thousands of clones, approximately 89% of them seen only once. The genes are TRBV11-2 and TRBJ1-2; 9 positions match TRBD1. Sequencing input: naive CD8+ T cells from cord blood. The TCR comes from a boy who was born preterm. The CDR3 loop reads CASSLNRGHGYTF. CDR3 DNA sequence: TGTGCCAGCAGCTTAAACAGGGGGCATGGCTACACCTTC.